Listed below are T cell receptor beta chains from one sample, sequenced in a study of CD8+ T cells in alopecia areata. Some clones are missing from TCRdb's copy, which holds only in-frame ones; the method was immunoSEQ multiplex PCR. This sample has 150,000 to 200,000 clones; under 80% occur once, and the top ten carry 1.3%. Sequencing used CD4+ T cells sorted from blood, obtained at approximately week 49, from a patient treated with tofacitinib. The source is a human donor with alopecia areata. The CDR3 runs from the conserved cysteine through the conserved F or W. Each record gives: D gene, clone size, J gene, V gene, CDR3 DNA, CDR3 protein. A D gene is named only where the DNA matches it firmly. For some rows the clone size is stated as once, few or many, or as a class when expanded; others skip it.

D: .; size: few; J: TRBJ1-1; V: TRBV13; DNA: TGTGCCAGCAGGAAATTACAGGGAATCCAAGTTAGAACTGAAGCTTTCTTT; CDR3: CASRKLQGIQVRTEAFF
D: .; size: .; J: TRBJ1-5; V: TRBV19; DNA: TGTGCCAGTAGCGGTGGGACTCCCGCCGGCAATCAGCCCCAGCATTTT; CDR3: CASSGGTPAGNQPQHF
D: .; size: .; J: TRBJ1-6; V: TRBV6-1; DNA: TGTGCCAGCAGTGCAGGCCCCTATAATTCACCCCTCCACTTT; CDR3: CASSAGPYNSPLHF
D: .; size: .; J: TRBJ1-1; V: TRBV29-1; DNA: TGCAGCGTTGAAGAAGCCGTGAACACTGAAGCTTTCTTT; CDR3: CSVEEAVNTEAFF
D: TRBD1; size: .; J: TRBJ1-1; V: TRBV5-1; DNA: TGCGCCAGCAGCCCAAACCGACAGGGGCGGAGCACTGAAGCTTTCTTT; CDR3: CASSPNRQGRSTEAFF
D: TRBD1; size: .; J: TRBJ1-5; V: TRBV7-2; DNA: TGTGCCAGCAGCTTAGTAACAGGGGGTGATCAGCCCCAGCATTTT; CDR3: CASSLVTGGDQPQHF
D: .; size: .; J: TRBJ2-7; V: TRBV29-1; DNA: TGCAGCGCCACAAAGCCGCCCGAGCAGTACTTC; CDR3: CSATKPPEQYF
D: TRBD2; size: .; J: TRBJ2-3; V: TRBV30; DNA: TGTGCCTGGCTAACTAGCGGGGCGACAGATACGCAGTATTTT; CDR3: CAWLTSGATDTQYF
D: TRBD2; size: .; J: TRBJ2-7; V: TRBV7-9; DNA: TGTGCCAGCAGCTCTAGCGGGGGTTCCTACGAGCAGTACTTC; CDR3: CASSSSGGSYEQYF
D: .; size: few; J: TRBJ1-1; V: TRBV6-1; DNA: TGTGCCAGCAGTGTACAAACGAACACTGAAGCTTTCTTT; CDR3: CASSVQTNTEAFF
D: .; size: .; J: TRBJ1-5; V: TRBV30; DNA: TGTGCCTGGAGTTCGGGGAATCAGCCCCAGCATTTT; CDR3: CAWSSGNQPQHF
D: .; size: .; J: TRBJ1-1; V: TRBV19; DNA: TGTGCCAGTAGTACGGGCGGGGCAACGAGAACTGAAGCTTTCTTT; CDR3: CASSTGGATRTEAFF
D: .; size: .; J: TRBJ2-1; V: TRBV29-1; DNA: TGCAGCGTCCCGGACGTACGACAGTTTTGGAATGAGCAGTTCTTC; CDR3: CSVPDVRQFWNEQFF
D: TRBD2; size: few; J: TRBJ2-2; V: TRBV11-2; DNA: TGTGCCAGCAGCTCCTCTAGACTAGCGGGGGTGACCGGGGAGCTGTTTTTT; CDR3: CASSSSRLAGVTGELFF
D: TRBD1; size: few; J: TRBJ2-3; V: TRBV15; DNA: TGTGCCACCAGCAAGGGGACAGGGAGGGCAGATACGCAGTATTTT; CDR3: CATSKGTGRADTQYF
D: TRBD2; size: .; J: TRBJ2-3; V: TRBV7-7; DNA: TGTGCCAGCAGCACCTTAGCGGGGGGCACAGATACGCAGTATTTT; CDR3: CASSTLAGGTDTQYF
D: TRBD1; size: .; J: TRBJ1-2; V: TRBV6-5; DNA: TGTGCCAGCGGGAGGGGGCCGAACTATGGCTACACCTTC; CDR3: CASGRGPNYGYTF
D: .; size: .; J: TRBJ2-7; V: TRBV30; DNA: TGTGCCTGGAGTGCATCAAGCCTAGTCGAGCAGTACTTC; CDR3: CAWSASSLVEQYF
D: TRBD1; size: few; J: TRBJ2-3; V: TRBV7-3; DNA: TGTGCCAGCAGCCCGGGGACAGGTTTGGGGACAGATACGCAGTATTTT; CDR3: CASSPGTGLGTDTQYF
D: .; size: .; J: TRBJ2-1; V: TRBV30; DNA: TGTGCCTGGAGTCCCTCAGTCCAGGGAACAAGGGGTCGGCAGTTCTTC; CDR3: CAWSPSVQGTRGRQFF
D: .; size: .; J: TRBJ1-6; V: TRBV9; DNA: TGTGCCAGCAGCGGACAGACGGATAATTCACCCCTCCACTTT; CDR3: CASSGQTDNSPLHF
D: .; size: .; J: TRBJ2-3; V: TRBV15; DNA: TGTGCCACCAGCAGGGTGACAGCCCCAGATACGCAGTATTTT; CDR3: CATSRVTAPDTQYF